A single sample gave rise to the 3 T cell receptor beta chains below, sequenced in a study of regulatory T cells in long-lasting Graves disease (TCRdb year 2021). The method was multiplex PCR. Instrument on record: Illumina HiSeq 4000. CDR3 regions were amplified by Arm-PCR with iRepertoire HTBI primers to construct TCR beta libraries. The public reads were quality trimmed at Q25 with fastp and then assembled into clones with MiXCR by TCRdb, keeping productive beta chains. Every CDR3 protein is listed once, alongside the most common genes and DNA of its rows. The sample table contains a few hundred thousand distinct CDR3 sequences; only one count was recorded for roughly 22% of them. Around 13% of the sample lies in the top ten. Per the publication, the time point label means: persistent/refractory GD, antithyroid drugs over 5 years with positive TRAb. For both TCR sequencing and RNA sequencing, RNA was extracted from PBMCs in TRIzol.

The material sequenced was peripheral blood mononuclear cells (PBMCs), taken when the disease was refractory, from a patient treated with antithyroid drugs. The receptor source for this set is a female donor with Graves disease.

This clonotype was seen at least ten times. This CDR3 reads CASSLIGLSSANEKLFF. The CDR3 DNA is TGTGCCAGCAGTTTAATAGGGTTGAGCTCGGCTAATGAAAAACTGTTTTTT. The rearrangement uses TRBV28 and TRBJ1-4; D unresolved. CDR1 is MDHEN and CDR2 is SYDVKM in the germline V gene. The CDR3 covers 17 residues. Trimming took 2 bases from V and 3 from J, leaving 16 bases between them.

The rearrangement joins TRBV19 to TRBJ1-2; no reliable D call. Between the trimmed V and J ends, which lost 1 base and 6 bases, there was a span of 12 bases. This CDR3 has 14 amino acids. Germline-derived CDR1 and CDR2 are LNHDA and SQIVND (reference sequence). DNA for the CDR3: TGTGCCAGTAGTATAGGACGGCCTATCCATGGCTACACCTTC. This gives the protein CASSIGRPIHGYTF.

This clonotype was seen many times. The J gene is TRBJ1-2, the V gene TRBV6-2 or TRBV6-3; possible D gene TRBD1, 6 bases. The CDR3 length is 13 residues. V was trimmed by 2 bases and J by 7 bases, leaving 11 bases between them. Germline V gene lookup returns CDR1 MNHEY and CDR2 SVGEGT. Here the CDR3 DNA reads TGTGCCAGCAGTTACACAGGGCTTGTTGGCTACACCTTC. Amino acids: CASSYTGLVGYTF.